This T cell receptor (beta chain) was obtained from a study of blood T cell repertoires in COVID-19 (dated by TCRdb to 2020 to 2021). Broadly, across the study: Samples from collaborators originated in the United States, Italy and Spain and spanned both the acute and convalescent phases of COVID-19. HLA class I and class II types, where available, came from metadata supplied by the sample provider rather than from assay-based typing. The dataset comprised deeply sampled blood TCRbeta repertoires from subjects exposed to, actively infected with, or recovered from COVID-19. The repertoires were made available in a free public database intended to serve as a resource for research on the immune response to SARS-CoV-2. The material from the prospective study consisted of cDNA or gDNA derived from T cells, B-cell-depleted T cells, or PBMCs. The sample metadata nearly always contained a de-identified subject ID, COVID-19 status, age in years and sex. Samples were obtained from the ongoing ImmuneRACE study (first 160 participants) and from over 1,000 subjects provided by 6 global collaborators. Broad study findings and their caveats: How much clinical and demographic metadata was included differed by source and by participant, and the metadata was provided uncurated.

The CDR3 goes from the cysteine to the phenylalanine over 15 residues. The DNA shown is the 45-base CDR3, in frame from base 1. The germline V gene supplies CDR1 SGDLS and CDR2 YYNGEE. Cut back by 0 bases and 6 bases, the V and J ends lie 12 bases apart. Of note for this clone: The antigen it binds to is not known. There are no base qualities to consult, and no much larger clone falls within one base.

TCRbeta CDR3 regions were amplified from genomic DNA by means of the immunoSEQ Assay, a bias-controlled multiplex PCR. The study's processing was this. The number of nucleated cells in each sample was estimated by amplification of reference gene primers within the assay. To quantify the absolute abundance of each unique TCRbeta CDR3 rearrangement, sequence reads were collapsed and filtered. For each sample, productive Simpson clonality was calculated as the square root of Simpson's diversity index across productive rearrangements. TCRdb limited this immuneACCESS table to in-frame rearrangements with V and J called. A share of clones is missing; checked studies link under half to unresolved V genes, and the rest is unexplained. The V and J calls and the clone size are those of that table, but D and trimming were determined from the DNA. The sample table shows under 150,000 clones, and more than 80% are seen once. 4.3% of the sample comes from the top ten.

Each collaborating institution followed its own protocols to collect whole blood in K2EDTA tubes. Collaborator samples were shipped for TCRbeta analysis as frozen whole blood, isolated PBMCs, or DNA extracted from either sample type. The sequence derives from a human donor in a cohort sampled during active COVID-19. The sequence joins TRBV9 to TRBJ2-2, and the D gene may be TRBD1, 6 bases matching. Input material: peripheral blood. The encoded CDR3 is CASSVGFGGSGELFF. The sequenced DNA: TGTGCCAGCAGCGTAGGATTTGGGGGCTCCGGGGAGCTGTTTTTT. With the rest looked up from the reference TRBV9 and TRBJ2-2 genes rather than sequenced, the full variable domain is DSGVTQTPKHLITATGQRVTLRCSPRSGDLSVYWYQQSLDQGLQFLIQYYNGEERAKGNILERFSAQQFPDLHSELNLSSLELGDSALYFCASSVGFGGSGELFFGEGSRLTVL.